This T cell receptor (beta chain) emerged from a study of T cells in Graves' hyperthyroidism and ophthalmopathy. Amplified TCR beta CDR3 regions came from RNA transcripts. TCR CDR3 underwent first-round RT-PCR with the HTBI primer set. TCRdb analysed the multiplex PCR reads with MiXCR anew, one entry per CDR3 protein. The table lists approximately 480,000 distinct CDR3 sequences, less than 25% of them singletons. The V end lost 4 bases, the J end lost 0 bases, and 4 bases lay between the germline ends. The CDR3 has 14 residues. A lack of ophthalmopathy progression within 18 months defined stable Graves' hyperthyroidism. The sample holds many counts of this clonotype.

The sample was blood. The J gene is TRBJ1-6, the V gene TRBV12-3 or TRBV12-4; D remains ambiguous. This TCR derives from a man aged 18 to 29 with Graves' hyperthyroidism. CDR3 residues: CASSWGSYNSPLHF. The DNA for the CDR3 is TGTGCCAGCAGTTGGGGCTCCTATAATTCACCCCTCCACTTT.